Each of the 5 T cell receptor beta chains below was sequenced from the same sample in a study of T cell repertoires in cytomegalovirus infection. For these TCRs, the target antigens are not known. TCRdb recomputed calls from the reads with MiXCR, one row per CDR3 protein. The sample holds 250,000 to 300,000 distinct CDR3 sequences; roughly a fifth are singletons and the top ten take under 25%. The sequencing used cultured PBMCs, collected from culture after CMV antigen stimulation. The source is a human donor in good health (CMV status not recorded). Some clones in this sample may be carry-over from other donors' samples.

V and J are TRBV11-2 and TRBJ1-1, with a possible D match to TRBD1 (5 bases). The CDR3 spans 15 residues. CDR1 and CDR2 (germline): SGHAT, FQNNGV. V lost 4 bases to trimming and J lost 1 base, with 13 bases between them. CDR3 sequence (DNA): TGTGCCAGCAGCTCGTATGGCGGGGCGAACACTGAAGCTTTCTTT. The encoded protein is CASSSYGGANTEAFF.

This clonotype was seen more than once but under ten times. The genes are TRBV7-6 and TRBJ1-1; a weak D match, TRBD1 (5 bases). V shed 0 bases and J shed 3 bases, with 14 bases lying between them. CDR3 length: 16 amino acids. Germline-derived CDR1 and CDR2 are SGHVS and FNYEAQ. The CDR3 is CASSLAFGGYYTEAFF. CDR3 nucleotide sequence: TGTGCCAGCAGCTTAGCGTTCGGGGGATATTACACTGAAGCTTTCTTT.

This clonotype appeared many times. The chain couples TRBV7-2 to TRBJ2-3; D is uncertain. Germline V gene sequence: CDR1 SGHTA, CDR2 FQGNSA. The CDR3 runs 12 residues. V lost 1 base, J lost 10 bases, and 9 bases lay in between. The CDR3 here is CASSLGFKSQYF. CDR3 nucleotide sequence: TGTGCCAGCAGCTTAGGTTTTAAGTCGCAGTATTTT.

V and J are TRBV19 and TRBJ1-3; D not resolved. V dropped 3 bases and J dropped 0 bases, with 9 bases sitting between them. The CDR3 spans 15 residues. Germline-derived CDR1 and CDR2 are LNHDA and SQIVND (reference sequence). The CDR3 sequence: CASSIGPYSGNTIYF. The DNA of the CDR3 is TGTGCCAGTAGTATCGGGCCCTACTCTGGAAACACCATATATTTT.

This clonotype was seen many times. This chain joins TRBV7-8 and TRBJ2-5, with D perhaps matching TRBD2 (6 bases). Trimming shortened V by 1 base and J by 3 bases, and 21 bases separated the two germline ends. In germline, CDR1 is SGHVS, CDR2 FQNEAQ. This CDR3 is built from 18 residues. CDR3 region: CASSLVGTGLPSKETQYF. Written as DNA, the CDR3 is TGTGCCAGCAGCTTAGTAGGAACGGGACTGCCCTCCAAAGAGACCCAGTACTTC.